This T cell receptor (beta chain) is from a study of shared clonotypes between healthy human individuals. Study details: The study drew on two women and three men aged 18 to 49 as donors.

Remarks on this clone: Its antigen is undetermined.

CD45RO-negative, CCR7-positively selected cells formed the naive CD8 fraction, excluding terminally differentiated effector memory CD45RA+ cells. Overall study results and limits: Memory subsets generally showed lower estimated richness than naive subsets.

V gave up 4 bases and J gave up 3 bases; unmatched junction bases: 14. The CDR3 runs 18 residues. Per germline, CDR1 SGHDN and CDR2 FVKESK. TCRdb's copy holds only in-frame clones and misses some; the assay was immunoSEQ multiplex PCR. The sample shows some 2.1 million clones, about 93% of them seen only once. The genes are TRBV14 and TRBJ2-3; 9 nucleotides align to TRBD2. The sequence derives from a man aged 18 to 30 in good health. Some clones in this sample may be carry-over from other donors' samples. The sample taken for sequencing was naive CD8+ T cells from PBMCs. The CDR3 region is CASSLDSGRDLVTDTQYF. The CDR3 nucleotides are TGTGCCAGCAGCCTGGATAGCGGGAGAGATTTGGTGACAGATACGCAGTATTTT.